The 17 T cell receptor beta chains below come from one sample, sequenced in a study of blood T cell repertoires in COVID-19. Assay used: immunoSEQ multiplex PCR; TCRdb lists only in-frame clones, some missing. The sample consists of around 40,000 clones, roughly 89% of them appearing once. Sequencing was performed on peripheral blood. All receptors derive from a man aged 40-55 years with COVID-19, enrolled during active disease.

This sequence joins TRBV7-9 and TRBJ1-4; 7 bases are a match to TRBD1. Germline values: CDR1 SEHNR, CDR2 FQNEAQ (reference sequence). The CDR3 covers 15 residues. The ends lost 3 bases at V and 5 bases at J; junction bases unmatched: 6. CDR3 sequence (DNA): TGTGCCAGCAGCTTTGGAGGGGGCGCAAATGAAAAACTGTTTTTT. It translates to CASSFGGGANEKLFF.

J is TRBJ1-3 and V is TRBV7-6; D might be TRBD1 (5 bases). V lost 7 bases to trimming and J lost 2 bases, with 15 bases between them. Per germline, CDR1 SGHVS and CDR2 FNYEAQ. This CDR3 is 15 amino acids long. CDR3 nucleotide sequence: TGTGCCAGCAAACCAGGGTTCATGGCTGGAAACACCATATATTTT. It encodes CASKPGFMAGNTIYF.

The CDR3 bases are TGTGCCACCAGTGACCGGGGGGACGGGAGGGCCAGAGATACGCAGTATTTT. Translation gives CATSDRGDGRARDTQYF. V is TRBV24-1 and J is TRBJ2-3; 8 nucleotides align to TRBD2. The CDR3 runs to 17 residues. Germline V gene data show CDR1 as KGHDR and CDR2 as SFDVKD. The V and J ends lost 4 bases and 5 bases, in that order; junction bases with no gene match: 13.

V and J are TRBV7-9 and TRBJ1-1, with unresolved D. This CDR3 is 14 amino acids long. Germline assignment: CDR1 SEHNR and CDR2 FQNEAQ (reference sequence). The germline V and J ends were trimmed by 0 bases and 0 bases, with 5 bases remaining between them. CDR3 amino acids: CASSLAQVNTEAFF. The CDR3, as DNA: TGTGCCAGCAGCTTAGCCCAGGTGAACACTGAAGCTTTCTTT.

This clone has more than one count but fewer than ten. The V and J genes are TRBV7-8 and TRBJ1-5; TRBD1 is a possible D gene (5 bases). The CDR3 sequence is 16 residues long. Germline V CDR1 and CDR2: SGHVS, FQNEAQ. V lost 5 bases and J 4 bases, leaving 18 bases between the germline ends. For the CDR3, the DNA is TGTGCCAGCAGCAAAACGGAGGGGACGGGGAATCAGCCCCAGCATTTT. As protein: CASSKTEGTGNQPQHF.

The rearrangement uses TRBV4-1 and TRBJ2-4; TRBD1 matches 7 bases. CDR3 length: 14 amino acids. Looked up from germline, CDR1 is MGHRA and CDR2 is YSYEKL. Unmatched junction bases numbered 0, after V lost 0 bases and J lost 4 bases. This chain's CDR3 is CASSQEGQKNIQYF. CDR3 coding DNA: TGCGCCAGCAGCCAAGAGGGACAGAAAAACATTCAGTACTTC.

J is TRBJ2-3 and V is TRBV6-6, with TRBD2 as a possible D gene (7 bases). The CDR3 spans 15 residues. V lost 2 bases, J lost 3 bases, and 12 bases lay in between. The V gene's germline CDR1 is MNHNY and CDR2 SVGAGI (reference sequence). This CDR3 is CASSYGGGGTDTQYF. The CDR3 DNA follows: TGTGCCAGCAGTTACGGAGGGGGGGGTACAGATACGCAGTATTTT.

The CDR3 sequence: CASSEYSRGLSGANVLTF. CDR3 nucleotide sequence: TGTGCCAGCAGTGAATATAGCAGGGGGCTCTCTGGGGCCAACGTCCTGACTTTC. The chain has TRBV25-1 and TRBJ2-6; 8 bases match TRBD1. The CDR3 is made up of 18 amino acids. Germline CDR1 reads MGHDK; CDR2 reads SYGVNS. V dropped 0 bases and J dropped 0; count of bases not matched to a gene: 4.

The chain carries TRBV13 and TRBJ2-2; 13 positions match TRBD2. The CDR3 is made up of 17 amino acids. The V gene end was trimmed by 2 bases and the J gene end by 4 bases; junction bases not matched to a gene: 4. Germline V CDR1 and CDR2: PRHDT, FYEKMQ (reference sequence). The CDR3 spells CASSLTSGGAITGELFF. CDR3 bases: TGTGCCAGCAGCTTAACTAGCGGGGGGGCGATCACCGGGGAGCTGTTTTTT.

The CDR3 region has the DNA TGTGCCACCTCACAGGGGAATGATCAGCCCCAGCATTTT. As protein: CATSQGNDQPQHF. The rearrangement links TRBV30 to TRBJ1-5, with 7 bases fitting TRBD1. This CDR3 is 13 amino acids long. Unmatched junction bases numbered 9, after V lost 8 bases and J lost 5 bases. From germline, CDR1 is GTSNPN and CDR2 SVGIG (reference sequence).

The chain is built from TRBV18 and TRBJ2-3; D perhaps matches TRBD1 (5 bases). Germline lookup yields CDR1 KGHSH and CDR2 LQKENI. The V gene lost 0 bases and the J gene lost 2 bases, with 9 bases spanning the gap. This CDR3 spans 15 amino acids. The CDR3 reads CASSPPNRLTDTQYF. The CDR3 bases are TGTGCCAGCTCACCACCGAACAGGCTCACAGATACGCAGTATTTT.

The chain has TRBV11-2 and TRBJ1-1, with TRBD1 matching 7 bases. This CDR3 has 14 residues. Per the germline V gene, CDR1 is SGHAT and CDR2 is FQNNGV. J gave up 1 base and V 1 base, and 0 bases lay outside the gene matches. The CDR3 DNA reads TGTGCCAGCAGCTTAGGACAGGGGAACACTGAAGCTTTCTTT. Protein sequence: CASSLGQGNTEAFF. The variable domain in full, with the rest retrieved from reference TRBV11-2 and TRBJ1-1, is EAGVAQSPRYKIIEKRQSVAFWCNPISGHATLYWYQQILGQGPKLLIQFQNNGVVDDSQLPKDRFSAERLKGVDSTLKIQPAKLEDSAVYLCASSLGQGNTEAFFGQGTRLTVV.

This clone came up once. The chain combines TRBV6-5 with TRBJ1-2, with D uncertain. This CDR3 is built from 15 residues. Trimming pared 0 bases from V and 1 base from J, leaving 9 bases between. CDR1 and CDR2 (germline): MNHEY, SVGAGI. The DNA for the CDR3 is TGTGCCAGCAGTTACTCGGCTAGGATTAACTATGGCTACACCTTC. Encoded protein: CASSYSARINYGYTF.

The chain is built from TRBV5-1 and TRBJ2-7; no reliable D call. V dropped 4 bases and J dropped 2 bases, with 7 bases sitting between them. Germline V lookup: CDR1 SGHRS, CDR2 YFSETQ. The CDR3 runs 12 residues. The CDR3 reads CASSRVPYEQYF. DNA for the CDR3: TGCGCCAGCAGCCGAGTCCCCTACGAGCAGTACTTC.

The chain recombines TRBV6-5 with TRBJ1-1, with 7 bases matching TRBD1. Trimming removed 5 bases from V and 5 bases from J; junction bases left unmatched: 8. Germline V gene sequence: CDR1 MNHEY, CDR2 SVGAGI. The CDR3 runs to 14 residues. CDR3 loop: CASSPRTGWTEAFF. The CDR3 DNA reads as TGTGCCAGCAGTCCGCGGACAGGATGGACTGAAGCTTTCTTT.

The CDR3 coding sequence is TGTGCCAGCAGTTTTTATGCAGGGGTGCCCACTGAAGCTTTCTTT. Translation: CASSFYAGVPTEAFF. The rearrangement links TRBV28 to TRBJ1-1; D is perhaps TRBD1 (6 bases). Germline loops: CDR1 MDHEN, CDR2 SYDVKM. CDR3 length: 15 residues. Trimming removed 3 bases at V and 4 bases at J, with 15 bases between.

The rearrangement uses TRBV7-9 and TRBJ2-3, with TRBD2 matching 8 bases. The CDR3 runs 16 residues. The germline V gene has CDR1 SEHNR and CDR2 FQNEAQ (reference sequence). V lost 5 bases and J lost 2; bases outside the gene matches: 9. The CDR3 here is CASSPGWRGDTDTQYF. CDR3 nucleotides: TGTGCCAGCAGCCCGGGATGGCGGGGGGACACAGATACGCAGTATTTT.